These 27 T cell receptor beta chains originate from one sample sequenced in a study of T cells in Graves' hyperthyroidism and ophthalmopathy. RNA transcripts provided the source from which TCR beta CDR3 regions were amplified. Using the HTBI primer set, a first-round RT-PCR was run on the TCR CDR3. One entry per CDR3 protein, called by TCRdb with MiXCR from the multiplex PCR reads. The sample includes more than 650,000 distinct CDR3 sequences, around 15% of them seen just once. Sequencing was carried out using blood. The receptors here all came from a woman under 30 with Graves' hyperthyroidism.

The rearrangement joins TRBV29-1 to TRBJ1-3; tentative D call: TRBD1 (5 bases). V lost 7 bases to trimming and J lost 4 bases, with 20 bases between them. The germline V gene has CDR1 SQVTM and CDR2 ANQGSEA. The CDR3 is 15 amino acids. Written as DNA, the CDR3 is TGCAGCGGCCGTACCCGAGGGACCGAAGGAAACACCATATATTTT. Residues: CSGRTRGTEGNTIYF.

This clonotype was recorded at least ten times. CDR3 nucleotide sequence: TGCGCCAGCAGTGAGTCAGGGGACCCCTACAATGAGCAGTTCTTC. Its translation is CASSESGDPYNEQFF. The chain is built from TRBV10-2 and TRBJ2-1; D assignment may be TRBD1 or TRBD2 (5 bases each). The CDR3 sequence is 15 residues long. In germline, CDR1 is WSHSY, CDR2 SAAADI. Trimming removed 0 bases at V and 2 bases at J, with 8 bases between.

This clonotype has just a few counts. This chain uses TRBV7-9 with TRBJ2-2, with D tentatively TRBD1 (5 bases). Per germline, CDR1 SEHNR and CDR2 FQNEAQ (reference sequence). The CDR3 is 14 residues long. Trimming removed 1 base at V and 6 bases at J, with 9 bases between. In DNA form, the CDR3 reads TGTGCCAGCAGCTTAGAATGGGGCTCCGGGGAGCTGTTTTTT. Protein: CASSLEWGSGELFF.

The rearrangement uses TRBV20-1 and TRBJ2-3; no firm D call. Trimming left V 7 bases short and J 2 bases short, with 10 bases between. CDR1 DFQATT and CDR2 SNEGSKA come from the germline V gene (reference sequence). The CDR3 is 12 residues long. The CDR3 protein is CSGGRDTDTQYF. The CDR3 DNA reads TGCAGTGGGGGTAGGGACACAGATACGCAGTATTTT.

This clonotype has ten or more counts. The chain employs TRBV11-2 and TRBJ2-7; D uncertain. The ends were cut back, 0 bases at V and 5 bases at J, with 8 bases in the middle. Germline CDR1 is SGHAT and CDR2 is FQNNGV. This CDR3 region has 13 residues. The CDR3 DNA is TGTGCCAGCAGCTTAGACGGGCGCCACGAGCAGTACTTC. The encoded protein is CASSLDGRHEQYF.

This clonotype was seen a few times. This chain connects TRBV11-3 to TRBJ2-3; maybe TRBD2 (6 bases). The V gene's germline CDR1 is SGHNT and CDR2 YENEEA. The V and J ends lost 5 bases and 1 base respectively, with 10 bases between them. This CDR3 region has 14 residues. CDR3 protein: CASSRGIGTDTQYF. CDR3 DNA sequence: TGTGCCAGCAGCCGGGGGATCGGCACAGATACGCAGTATTTT.

CDR3 amino acids: CASSQDSRAGSYEQYF. CDR3 nucleotide sequence: TGCGCCAGCAGCCAAGATAGCAGAGCGGGCTCCTACGAGCAGTACTTC. The chain is built from TRBV4-1 and TRBJ2-7; tentative D call: TRBD2 (6 bases). The V gene lost 0 bases and the J gene lost 0 bases, with 12 bases spanning the gap. The CDR3 is 16 residues long. Germline V lookup: CDR1 MGHRA, CDR2 YSYEKL.

This clonotype was counted a few times. The rearrangement joins TRBV27 to TRBJ2-7; 10 bases agree with TRBD2. Per germline, CDR1 MNHEY and CDR2 SMNVEV (reference sequence). The CDR3 spans 16 residues. The ends lost 9 bases at V and 5 bases at J; junction bases unmatched: 16. The CDR3 region is CARRVDQREGFNEQYF. The CDR3 nucleotides are TGTGCCAGGAGGGTGGATCAGCGGGAGGGCTTCAACGAGCAGTACTTC.

The sample holds many counts of this clonotype. The genes are TRBV20-1 and TRBJ2-2; D may be TRBD1 (5 bases). Deletions cut 0 bases from V and 3 bases from J, with 14 bases between. The CDR3 sequence is 16 residues long. The germline V gene encodes CDR1 DFQATT and CDR2 SNEGSKA (reference sequence). The DNA of the CDR3 is TGCAGTGCTAGAGATCCAGCAGGGAAGGACACCGGGGAGCTGTTTTTT. The encoded protein is CSARDPAGKDTGELFF.

This clonotype was counted ten times or more. The J gene is TRBJ1-5, the V gene TRBV6-2 or TRBV6-3; 7 bases line up with TRBD1. From germline, CDR1 is MNHEY and CDR2 SVGEGT. V trimming: 5 bases; J trimming: 0 bases; junction bases outside the gene matches: 16. The CDR3 contains 19 residues. The CDR3 reads CASSPPTGPSLYSNQPQHF. The CDR3 region has the DNA TGTGCCAGCAGTCCACCGACAGGGCCTTCCTTATATAGCAATCAGCCCCAGCATTTT.

The chain combines TRBV27 with TRBJ1-2; D is unresolved. The CDR3 is 14 residues long. CDR1 MNHEY and CDR2 SMNVEV come from the germline V gene (reference sequence). Trimming stripped 2 bases from V and 4 bases from J, with 11 bases between. CDR3: CASSLLAGSYGYTF. CDR3 bases: TGTGCCAGCAGTTTACTGGCAGGCTCCTATGGCTACACCTTC.

This chain uses TRBV10-3 with TRBJ2-6, with 13 bases fitting TRBD2. The germline V gene encodes CDR1 ENHRY and CDR2 SYGVKD. The CDR3 totals 17 residues. The ends lost 6 bases at V and 0 bases at J; junction bases unmatched: 2. For the CDR3, the DNA is TGTGCCATCAGGGGGACTAGCGGGACCTCTGGGGCCAACGTCCTGACTTTC. Its protein is CAIRGTSGTSGANVLTF.

This clonotype was seen many times. V is TRBV6-2 or TRBV6-3 and J is TRBJ2-7; D perhaps matches TRBD1 (6 bases). Germline CDR1 MNHEY, CDR2 SVGEGT. Deletions cut 2 bases from V and 3 bases from J, with 8 bases between. The CDR3 runs 13 residues. The DNA for the CDR3 is TGTGCCAGCAGTTACGACAGGCTCTACGAGCAGTACTTC. The encoded protein is CASSYDRLYEQYF.

This clonotype has only a few counts. The chain carries TRBV19 and TRBJ2-7; 9 positions agree with TRBD2. Trimming removed 3 bases from V and 3 bases from J; junction bases left unmatched: 6. Per germline, CDR1 LNHDA and CDR2 SQIVND (reference sequence). The CDR3 spans 15 residues. The CDR3 loop reads CASSIRTSEHYEQYF. CDR3 coding DNA: TGTGCCAGTAGTATCAGGACTAGCGAGCACTACGAGCAGTACTTC.

This clonotype was observed many times. The chain recombines TRBV20-1 with TRBJ2-7, with D unresolved. Germline V gene sequence: CDR1 DFQATT, CDR2 SNEGSKA (reference sequence). CDR3 length equals 13 residues. The germline V and J ends were trimmed by 3 bases and 2 bases, with 11 bases remaining between them. In nucleotides, the CDR3 is TGCAGTGCTAGCCCCGACACAACCTACGAGCAGTACTTC. Translation: CSASPDTTYEQYF.

The gene calls are TRBV28 and TRBJ1-2; D is uncertain. V dropped 3 bases and J dropped 1 base, with 9 bases sitting between them. The CDR3 spans 14 residues. CDR1 is MDHEN and CDR2 is SYDVKM in the germline V gene. The CDR3 bases are TGTGCCAGCAGTTTTAGGAGTAATAACTATGGCTACACCTTC. Protein: CASSFRSNNYGYTF.

The chain uses TRBV30 and TRBJ1-1, with TRBD1 identical over 7 bases. V lost 3 bases, J lost 5 bases, and 9 bases stayed unmatched. The CDR3 runs to 14 residues. Germline CDR1 is GTSNPN and CDR2 is SVGIG (reference sequence). CDR3 sequence: CAWSYRGLLTEAFF. The CDR3 DNA reads as TGTGCCTGGAGCTACAGGGGACTTCTGACTGAAGCTTTCTTT.

This clonotype has more than one count but fewer than ten. The V call is TRBV28, the J call TRBJ1-5; D is uncertain. This CDR3 has 16 amino acids. Germline V gene data show CDR1 as MDHEN and CDR2 as SYDVKM. Trimming removed 1 base from V and 5 bases from J, with 15 bases in between. CDR3 protein: CASSLSGFKGDQPQHF. The CDR3 bases are TGTGCCAGCAGTTTATCGGGGTTCAAGGGCGATCAGCCCCAGCATTTT.

Note on this clonotype: Since a much larger clone is just one base distant, this may be a read error. This chain uses TRBV6-1 with TRBJ1-1, with D possibly TRBD1 on 6 matching bases. The V and J ends lost 6 bases and 3 bases respectively, with 14 bases between them. Per germline, CDR1 MNHNS and CDR2 SASEGT. The CDR3 is 14 amino acids. The CDR3 loop is CASRRPGQDTEAFF. DNA for the CDR3: TGTGCCAGCAGGCGCCCGGGACAAGACACTGAAGCTTTCTTT.

This clonotype was detected many times. The rearrangement uses TRBV28 and TRBJ2-5; 10 positions agree with TRBD2. Germline CDR1 reads MDHEN; CDR2 reads SYDVKM. CDR3 size: 14 residues. Trimming took 3 bases from V and 5 from J; bases not matched to a gene: 3. The CDR3 DNA reads TGTGCCAGCAGTTTTCCGGGACTAGCGGAGACCCAGTACTTC. Its protein is CASSFPGLAETQYF.

This clonotype was detected a few times. The chain employs TRBV27 and TRBJ2-5; 9 bases are shared with TRBD2. Germline lookup yields CDR1 MNHEY and CDR2 SMNVEV (reference sequence). J was trimmed by 1 base and V by 3 bases; bases with no gene match: 6. The CDR3 covers 16 residues. The CDR3 bases are TGTGCCAGCAGTTTTTCTTCGGGACTAGCCCAAGAGACCCAGTACTTC. Amino acids: CASSFSSGLAQETQYF.

This clonotype was detected ten times or more. One end of the junction does not line up with germline, which may come from a read error. The chain uses TRBV6-1 and TRBJ1-1, with TRBD1 as a possible D gene (6 bases). This CDR3 region has 15 residues. Per germline, CDR1 MNHNS and CDR2 SASEGT. CDR3 residues: CASREGGGRNTEAFF. For the CDR3, the DNA is TGTGCCAGCAGGGAAGGGGGTGGCCGGAACACTGAAGCTTTCTTT.

V and J are TRBV5-1 and TRBJ2-5; tentatively, D is TRBD2 (5 bases). The CDR3 length is 13 residues. Trimming left V 0 bases short and J 7 bases short, with 10 bases between. The germline CDR1 and CDR2 sequences are SGHRS and YFSETQ. The DNA for the CDR3 is TGCGCCAGCAGCTTGGAACGGGAAGGGACCCAGTACTTC. Translation gives CASSLEREGTQYF.

At least ten counts were recorded for this clonotype. The CDR3 is CASIGRKGVDSPLHF. The CDR3 DNA is TGTGCCAGCATAGGGCGGAAAGGGGTGGATTCACCCCTCCACTTT. The chain is built from TRBV2 and TRBJ1-6; a possible D gene is TRBD1 (5 bases). Germline V gene data show CDR1 as SNHLY and CDR2 as FYNNEI. V gave up 7 bases and J gave up 8 bases, with 18 bases separating them. This CDR3 has 15 amino acids.

This clonotype has a count of ten or more. The chain combines TRBV3-1 with TRBJ2-5, with D unclear. The germline gives CDR1 LGHDT, CDR2 YNNKEL (reference sequence). Deletions cut 2 bases from V and 1 base from J, with 5 bases between. This CDR3 is 13 amino acids long. The chain's CDR3 is CASSQRVQETQYF. CDR3 sequence (DNA): TGTGCCAGCAGCCAACGTGTCCAAGAGACCCAGTACTTC.

This chain connects TRBV6-2 or TRBV6-3 to TRBJ1-2; D perhaps matches TRBD1 (5 bases). This CDR3 has 14 residues. From germline, CDR1 is MNHEY and CDR2 SVGEGT. V was pared by 0 bases and J by 2 bases, with 7 bases between. CDR3 amino acids: CASSYSNRNYGYTF. CDR3 in DNA: TGTGCCAGCAGTTACTCGAACAGGAACTATGGCTACACCTTC.

V and J are TRBV20-1 and TRBJ1-4; perhaps TRBD1 as D (6 bases). The V and J ends lost 3 bases and 8 bases respectively, with 16 bases between them. The CDR3 spans 14 residues. The germline gives CDR1 DFQATT, CDR2 SNEGSKA (reference sequence). Here the CDR3 reads CSARGHREGEKLFF. As DNA, the CDR3 is TGCAGTGCTAGGGGTCACAGGGAGGGAGAAAAACTGTTTTTT.